The 28 T cell receptor beta chains in this list originate from one sample, sequenced in a study of blood T cell repertoires in COVID-19. Using immunoSEQ multiplex PCR, the repertoire was profiled, and TCRdb retains in-frame clones only, with some absent. The profile shows 18,000 or so clones, roughly 90% of them singletons. Material: peripheral blood. These TCRs come from a man aged 35-49 years with active COVID-19.

This clone has only a few counts. The rearrangement uses TRBV19 and TRBJ2-7, with 8 bases identical to TRBD2. With 6 bases clipped from V and 0 bases from J, the junction kept 7 bases outside the gene matches. Germline loops: CDR1 LNHDA, CDR2 SQIVND (reference sequence). The CDR3 covers 15 residues. The CDR3 protein is CASSRLARGSYEQYF. The DNA of the CDR3 is TGTGCCAGTAGCAGACTAGCGAGGGGCTCCTACGAGCAGTACTTC.

The chain employs TRBV7-9 and TRBJ1-1; TRBD1 is a possible D gene (6 bases). CDR1 and CDR2 (germline): SEHNR, FQNEAQ (reference sequence). The V end lost 5 bases, the J end lost 1 base, and 17 bases lay between the germline ends. This CDR3 comprises 16 residues. The CDR3 sequence is CASSPPWGPANTEAFF. Written as DNA, the CDR3 is TGTGCCAGCAGCCCCCCGTGGGGGCCAGCGAACACTGAAGCTTTCTTT.

The CDR3 protein is CASSLSGRGSYEQYF. Here the CDR3 DNA reads TGTGCCAGCAGTTTATCGGGGCGGGGTTCCTACGAGCAGTACTTC. The chain uses TRBV27 and TRBJ2-7, with a possible D match to TRBD2 (6 bases). The V end lost 0 bases, the J end lost 1 base, and 10 bases lay between the germline ends. The germline V gene has CDR1 MNHEY and CDR2 SMNVEV (reference sequence). The CDR3 spans 15 residues.

The CDR3, as DNA: TGTGCCAGCAGCGTCGGGACTAGCGGGATGACAGATACGCAGTATTTT. As protein: CASSVGTSGMTDTQYF. The chain recombines TRBV11-2 with TRBJ2-3; 13 positions agree with TRBD2. J lost 3 bases, V lost 5 bases, and 5 bases had no gene match. Germline lookup yields CDR1 SGHAT and CDR2 FQNNGV. The CDR3 runs to 16 residues.

The chain recombines TRBV7-2 with TRBJ1-3; D remains unclear. In germline, CDR1 is SGHTA, CDR2 FQGNSA. Trimming pared 1 base from V and 10 bases from J, leaving 8 bases between. The CDR3 totals 12 residues. The CDR3 sequence is CASSLVGSTIYF. CDR3 coding DNA: TGTGCCAGCAGCTTAGTTGGTAGTACCATATATTTT.

The chain has TRBV19 and TRBJ2-1; TRBD2 matches 9 bases. The CDR3 has 15 residues. CDR1 is LNHDA and CDR2 is SQIVND in the germline V gene (reference sequence). With V trimmed by 3 bases and J by 6 bases, 6 bases remained unmatched. The chain's CDR3 is CASSIISGSFNEQFF. DNA for the CDR3: TGTGCCAGTAGTATCATTAGCGGGAGTTTCAATGAGCAGTTCTTC. Full variable domain (rest looked up from reference TRBV19 and TRBJ2-1): DGGITQSPKYLFRKEGQNVTLSCEQNLNHDAMYWYRQDPGQGLRLIYYSQIVNDFQKGDIAEGYSVSREKKESFPLTVTSAQKNPTAFYLCASSIISGSFNEQFFGPGTRLTVL.

Comment on this clone: This sample also contains other DNA sequences that code for the same CDR3. The chain employs TRBV5-5 and TRBJ2-1; 13 positions agree with TRBD2. V lost 4 bases, J lost 1 base, and 5 bases stayed unmatched. Germline V gene data show CDR1 as SGHKS and CDR2 as YYEKEE (reference sequence). The CDR3 loop spans 17 amino acids. CDR3 DNA: TGTGCCAGCAGCCCCAGACTAGCGGGAGGATCCTACAATGAGCAGTTCTTC. This gives the protein CASSPRLAGGSYNEQFF. The complete variable domain, with remaining parts taken from reference TRBV5-5 and TRBJ2-1, reads DAGVTQSPTHLIKTRGQQVTLRCSPISGHKSVSWYQQVLGQGPQFIFQYYEKEERGRGNFPDRFSARQFPNYSSELNVNALLLGDSALYLCASSPRLAGGSYNEQFFGPGTRLTVL.

The rearrangement joins TRBV19 to TRBJ2-3, with 7 bases that match TRBD2. This CDR3 is 14 amino acids long. Germline values: CDR1 LNHDA, CDR2 SQIVND (reference sequence). V lost 2 bases to trimming and J lost 5 bases; unmatched junction nucleotides: 4. The CDR3 nucleotides read TGTGCCAGTAGTATAAATGGCGGGGGAGATACGCAGTATTTT. Protein sequence: CASSINGGGDTQYF. Variable domain in full (rest from reference TRBV19 and TRBJ2-3): DGGITQSPKYLFRKEGQNVTLSCEQNLNHDAMYWYRQDPGQGLRLIYYSQIVNDFQKGDIAEGYSVSREKKESFPLTVTSAQKNPTAFYLCASSINGGGDTQYFGPGTRLTVL.

This clone was seen a single time. The V call is TRBV10-2, the J call TRBJ2-5, with 8 nucleotides matching TRBD1. The CDR3 has 15 residues. The germline V gene encodes CDR1 WSHSY and CDR2 SAAADI. Trimming took 8 bases from V and 5 from J; bases not matched to a gene: 13. CDR3 protein: CASLRAQGAYETQYF. CDR3 coding DNA: TGCGCCAGCCTCCGGGCGCAGGGGGCCTACGAGACCCAGTACTTC.

The chain links TRBV7-9 to TRBJ1-1; a possible D gene is TRBD1 (5 bases). The CDR3 runs 15 residues. Trimming left V 5 bases short and J 7 bases short, with 20 bases between. CDR1 SEHNR and CDR2 FQNEAQ come from the germline V gene (reference sequence). The CDR3 spells CASSERGREEYEAFF. The CDR3, as DNA: TGTGCCAGCAGCGAAAGAGGCAGGGAGGAGTATGAAGCTTTCTTT.

The chain carries TRBV11-2 and TRBJ2-3, with D possibly TRBD1 on 6 matching bases. This CDR3 comprises 17 residues. The germline V gene encodes CDR1 SGHAT and CDR2 FQNNGV. V lost 0 bases to trimming and J lost 2 bases, with 15 bases between them. The CDR3 protein is CASSLEWSGQPTDTQYF. CDR3 bases: TGTGCCAGCAGCTTAGAGTGGTCCGGACAGCCCACAGATACGCAGTATTTT.

This clone is termed medium-sized. The chain links TRBV6-1 to TRBJ2-1, with D perhaps matching TRBD2 (5 bases). This CDR3 is 14 amino acids long. Germline V lookup: CDR1 MNHNS, CDR2 SASEGT. The V end was cut by 3 bases, the J end by 3 bases, with 9 bases between. CDR3 bases: TGTGCCAGCAGTGAGGACTGGAGCTACAATGAGCAGTTCTTC. Translation gives CASSEDWSYNEQFF.

V usage is TRBV10-1 and J usage is TRBJ2-1; TRBD2 matches 7 bases. Trimming cost V 1 base and J 0 bases; bases outside gene matches: 6. Germline V gives CDR1 WNHNN, CDR2 SYGVQD (reference sequence). The CDR3 totals 17 residues. DNA for the CDR3: TGCGCCAGCAGTGAGTTAAGCGGGGCTAGCTCCTACAATGAGCAGTTCTTC. Residues: CASSELSGASSYNEQFF.

This chain uses TRBV9 with TRBJ2-7; D perhaps matches TRBD2 (6 bases). V was pared by 3 bases and J by 0 bases, with 10 bases between. Germline CDR1 reads SGDLS; CDR2 reads YYNGEE. There are 14 residues in the CDR3. The CDR3 sequence: CASSGPGLSYEQYF. CDR3 nucleotide sequence: TGTGCCAGCAGCGGACCGGGACTCTCCTACGAGCAGTACTTC.

The genes are TRBV11-3 and TRBJ2-1, with D perhaps matching TRBD2 (6 bases). Trimming shortened V by 3 bases and J by 4 bases, and 10 bases separated the two germline ends. The germline CDR1 and CDR2 sequences are SGHNT and YENEEA. This CDR3 spans 14 amino acids. The CDR3: CASSFGGSYNEQFF. The CDR3 region has the DNA TGTGCCAGCAGCTTCGGGGGATCATACAATGAGCAGTTCTTC.

The chain couples TRBV7-7 to TRBJ2-1, with 10 bases that match TRBD1. V lost 2 bases, J lost 8 bases, and 15 bases stayed unmatched. Germline CDR1 is SSHAT and CDR2 is FNYEAQ (reference sequence). This CDR3 region has 18 residues. The CDR3 spells CASSLNLVATGGCDEQFF. The CDR3, as DNA: TGTGCCAGCAGCTTAAATTTGGTGGCGACAGGGGGCTGCGATGAGCAGTTCTTC.

The chain combines TRBV6-5 with TRBJ1-6; 7 nucleotides align to TRBD1. The germline CDR1 and CDR2 sequences are MNHEY and SVGAGI. The CDR3 sequence is 15 residues long. Trimming removed 5 bases from V and 5 bases from J; junction bases left unmatched: 6. The CDR3 spells CASSRDRANNSPLHF. The DNA for the CDR3 is TGTGCCAGCAGTCGAGACAGGGCAAATAATTCACCCCTCCACTTT.

V is TRBV6-1 and J is TRBJ1-2, with TRBD1 matching 8 bases. The CDR3 is made up of 16 amino acids. Germline-derived CDR1 and CDR2 are MNHNS and SASEGT. J gave up 2 bases and V 4 bases, and 9 bases lay outside the gene matches. DNA of the CDR3: TGTGCCAGCAGTGCCCGGACAGGGATAAGAAACTATGGCTACACCTTC. Protein: CASSARTGIRNYGYTF.

The sample holds one count of this clone. The V call is TRBV7-3, the J call TRBJ2-2; D is unresolved. V was clipped by 2 bases and J by 0 bases, with 10 bases between them. The CDR3 loop spans 16 amino acids. Germline lookup yields CDR1 SGHTA and CDR2 FQGTGA. In DNA, the CDR3 is TGTGCCAGCAGCTTATTAGGTCAGGCGAACACCGGGGAGCTGTTTTTT. Translated: CASSLLGQANTGELFF.

This chain uses TRBV19 with TRBJ1-1; D may be TRBD1 (5 bases). V lost 3 bases and J 5 bases, leaving 13 bases between the germline ends. CDR3 length: 14 amino acids. Per the germline V gene, CDR1 is LNHDA and CDR2 is SQIVND (reference sequence). CDR3 loop: CASSMFGGVTEAFF. The CDR3 bases are TGTGCCAGTAGTATGTTTGGGGGGGTGACTGAAGCTTTCTTT.

The rearrangement joins TRBV19 to TRBJ2-7, with D perhaps TRBD1 (6 bases). V was shortened by 10 bases and J by 0 bases, with 19 bases between the two germline ends. Germline V CDR1 and CDR2: LNHDA, SQIVND (reference sequence). This CDR3 has 15 amino acids. The CDR3 DNA reads TGTGCCACCCTTCACAGGGAAGCCCTCTCCTACGAGCAGTACTTC. This encodes CATLHREALSYEQYF. Together with reference TRBV19 and TRBJ2-7, the CDR3 gives the full variable domain: DGGITQSPKYLFRKEGQNVTLSCEQNLNHDAMYWYRQDPGQGLRLIYYSQIVNDFQKGDIAEGYSVSREKKESFPLTVTSAQKNPTAFYLCATLHREALSYEQYFGPGTRLTVT.

The gene calls are TRBV2 and TRBJ1-4; no clear D gene. The CDR3 spans 16 residues. The V end was cut by 3 bases, the J end by 0 bases, with 11 bases between. The germline CDR1 and CDR2 sequences are SNHLY and FYNNEI. The CDR3 DNA sequence: TGTGCCAGCAGTGATTTCAGACTTGCAACTAATGAAAAACTGTTTTTT. It yields the protein CASSDFRLATNEKLFF.

This clone turned up a few times. This chain joins TRBV7-9 and TRBJ2-7; tentatively, D is TRBD2 (5 bases). The germline gives CDR1 SEHNR, CDR2 FQNEAQ (reference sequence). The length of the CDR3 is 15 residues. With 8 bases removed from V and 0 bases from J, the gap between germline ends came to 17 bases. In DNA form, the CDR3 reads TGTGCCAGCGGTCGACGGAGCGGCCTCTCCTACGAGCAGTACTTC. Protein: CASGRRSGLSYEQYF.

The chain recombines TRBV27 with TRBJ1-5; maybe TRBD1 (5 bases). This CDR3 has 14 residues. The germline CDR1 and CDR2 sequences are MNHEY and SMNVEV (reference sequence). Trimming removed 4 bases at V and 4 bases at J, with 11 bases between. Written as DNA, the CDR3 is TGTGCCAGCAGTTCGGGACTCTCGAATCAGCCCCAGCATTTT. Its protein product is CASSSGLSNQPQHF.

The chain recombines TRBV3-1 (or the pseudogene TRBV3-2) with TRBJ2-7; D might be TRBD1 (5 bases). This CDR3 is 14 amino acids long. V lost 3 bases and J lost 1, with 10 bases in between. Per germline, CDR1 LGHDT and CDR2 YNNKEL (reference sequence). CDR3 sequence reads: CASSQPDKSYEQYF. DNA for the CDR3: TGTGCCAGCAGCCAGCCGGACAAGTCCTACGAGCAGTACTTC.

This sequence joins TRBV10-3 and TRBJ2-7; D is unclear. This CDR3 spans 12 amino acids. Germline CDR1 is ENHRY and CDR2 is SYGVKD. Trimming took off 8 bases at V and 0 bases at J, with 8 bases between the two ends. For the CDR3, the DNA is TGTGCCATCCGTACAAGCTCCTACGAGCAGTACTTC. Translating it yields CAIRTSSYEQYF.

The V gene is TRBV10-1, the J gene TRBJ1-3, with 7 bases fitting TRBD1. Germline loops: CDR1 WNHNN, CDR2 SYGVQD (reference sequence). CDR3 length: 15 amino acids. J lost 2 bases, V lost 3 bases, and 4 bases had no gene match. As DNA, the CDR3 is TGCGCCAGCAGTGACGGGACAGCTCCTGGAAACACCATATATTTT. As protein: CASSDGTAPGNTIYF.

The gene calls are TRBV15 and TRBJ1-3; TRBD1 agrees at 9 bases. Germline V CDR1 and CDR2: LNHNV, YYDKDF (reference sequence). The CDR3 is 16 residues long. The V and J ends lost 0 bases and 4 bases, in that order; junction bases with no gene match: 4. The chain's CDR3 is CATSRDRTGVGNTIYF. The CDR3 DNA reads TGTGCCACCAGCAGAGACCGGACAGGGGTCGGAAACACCATATATTTT.